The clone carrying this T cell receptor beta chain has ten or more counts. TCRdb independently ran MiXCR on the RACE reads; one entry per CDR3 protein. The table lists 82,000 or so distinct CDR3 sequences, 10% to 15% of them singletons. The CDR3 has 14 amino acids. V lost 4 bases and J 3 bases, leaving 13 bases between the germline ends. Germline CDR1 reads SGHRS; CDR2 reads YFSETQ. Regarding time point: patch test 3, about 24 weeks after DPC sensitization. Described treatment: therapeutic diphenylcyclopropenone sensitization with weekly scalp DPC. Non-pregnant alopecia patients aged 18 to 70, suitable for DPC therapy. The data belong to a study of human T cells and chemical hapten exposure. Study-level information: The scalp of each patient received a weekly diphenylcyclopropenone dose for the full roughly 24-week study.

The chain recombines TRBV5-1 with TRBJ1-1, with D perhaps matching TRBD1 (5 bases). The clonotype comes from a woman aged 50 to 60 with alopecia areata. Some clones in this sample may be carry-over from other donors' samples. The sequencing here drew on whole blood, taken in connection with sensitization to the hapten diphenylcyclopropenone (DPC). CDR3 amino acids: CASSLGTRDTEAFF. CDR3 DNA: TGCGCCAGCAGCCTTGGGACGCGGGACACTGAAGCTTTCTTT.